This T cell receptor beta chain comes out of a study of beta chain features in type 1 diabetes. As every portion of the isolated RNA was reverse transcribed, the sequencing read expressed TCRB transcripts. This table comes from immunoSEQ multiplex PCR, and its TCRdb copy is limited to in-frame clones, with some not included. The table shows fewer than 650,000 clones, with less than 20% occurring only once. The CDR3 has 15 amino acids. Trimming took 3 bases from V and 3 from J; bases not matched to a gene: 6. Per germline, CDR1 KGHSH and CDR2 LQKENI. What was sequenced was naive CD4+ T cells from blood. The rearrangement joins TRBV18 to TRBJ2-7; 9 nucleotides align to TRBD1. This clonotype originated in a man aged 18 to 30 in good health. The CDR3 is CASSPGQGKHYEQYF. For the CDR3, the DNA is TGTGCCAGCTCACCGGGACAGGGAAAACACTACGAGCAGTACTTC. Full variable domain (missing parts from reference TRBV18 and TRBJ2-7): NAGVMQNPRHLVRRRGQEARLRCSPMKGHSHVYWYRQLPEEGLKFMVYLQKENIIDESGMPKERFSAEFPKEGPSILRIQQVVRGDSAAYFCASSPGQGKHYEQYFGPGTRLTVT.